This T cell receptor beta chain was profiled in a study of cytotoxic CD8 clonotypes in ibrutinib-treated CLL. Clones were read by immunoSEQ multiplex PCR, and TCRdb kept only the in-frame ones, dropping some. Here the sample spans 85,000 or so clones, roughly 77% being singletons. Germline-derived CDR1 and CDR2 are SGHDT and YYEEEE. V lost 4 bases, J lost 0 bases, and 17 bases lay in between. This CDR3 is built from 17 residues. This chain uses TRBV5-6 with TRBJ1-3; D may be TRBD1 (6 bases). The sample consisted of PBMCs, taken after 12 months of ibrutinib treatment. This sequence originates from a human donor with chronic lymphocytic leukemia. Written as DNA, the CDR3 is TGTGCCAGCAGCCCCGGGGGGGGCCTTCTCTCTGGAAACACCATATATTTT. As protein: CASSPGGGLLSGNTIYF.